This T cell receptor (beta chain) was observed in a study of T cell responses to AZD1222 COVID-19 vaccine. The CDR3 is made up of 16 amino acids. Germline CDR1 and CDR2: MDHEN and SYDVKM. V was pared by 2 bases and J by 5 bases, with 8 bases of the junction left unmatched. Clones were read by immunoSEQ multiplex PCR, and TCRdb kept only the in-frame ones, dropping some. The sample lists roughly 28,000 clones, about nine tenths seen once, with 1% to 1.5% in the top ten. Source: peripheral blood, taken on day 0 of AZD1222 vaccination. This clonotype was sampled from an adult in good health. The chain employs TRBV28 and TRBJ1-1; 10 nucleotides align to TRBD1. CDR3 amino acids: CASSLRSTGGFTEAFF. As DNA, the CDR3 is TGTGCCAGCAGTTTACGATCGACAGGGGGCTTTACTGAAGCTTTCTTT. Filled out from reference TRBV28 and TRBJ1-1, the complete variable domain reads DVKVTQSSRYLVKRTGEKVFLECVQDMDHENMFWYRQDPGLGLRLIYFSYDVKMKEKGDIPEGYSVSREKKERFSLILESASTNQTSMYLCASSLRSTGGFTEAFFGQGTRLTVV.